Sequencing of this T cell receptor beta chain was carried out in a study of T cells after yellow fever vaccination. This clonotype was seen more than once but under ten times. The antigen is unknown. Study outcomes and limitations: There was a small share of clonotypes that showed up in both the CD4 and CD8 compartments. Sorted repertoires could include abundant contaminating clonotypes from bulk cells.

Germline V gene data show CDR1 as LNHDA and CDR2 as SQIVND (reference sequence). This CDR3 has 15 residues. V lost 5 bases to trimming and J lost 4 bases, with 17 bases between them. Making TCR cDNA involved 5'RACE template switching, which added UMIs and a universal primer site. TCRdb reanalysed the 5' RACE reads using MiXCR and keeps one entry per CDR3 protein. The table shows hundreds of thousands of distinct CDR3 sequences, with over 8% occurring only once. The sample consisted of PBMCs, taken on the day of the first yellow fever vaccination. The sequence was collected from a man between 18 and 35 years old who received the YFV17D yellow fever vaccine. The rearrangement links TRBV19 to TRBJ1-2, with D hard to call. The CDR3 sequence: CASSADGEPSYGYTF. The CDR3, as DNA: TGTGCCAGTAGTGCGGACGGAGAACCTTCCTATGGCTACACCTTC. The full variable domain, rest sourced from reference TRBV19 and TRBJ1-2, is DGGITQSPKYLFRKEGQNVTLSCEQNLNHDAMYWYRQDPGQGLRLIYYSQIVNDFQKGDIAEGYSVSREKKESFPLTVTSAQKNPTAFYLCASSADGEPSYGYTFGSGTRLTVV.